These 23 T cell receptor beta chains were sequenced from one sample in a study of identical twins. TCRdb re-derived calls from the 5' RACE reads in MiXCR, one entry per CDR3 protein. The sample carries approximately 700,000 distinct CDR3 sequences, 15% to 20% recorded once. These data were also reused for a study on T cells expressing NK-cell markers.

Sequenced: PBMCs. The receptor set was obtained from a woman between 18 and 29 years old in good health.

This clonotype was detected only a few times. The CDR3 DNA reads as TGTGCCAGCAGCCAAGGCGTCTTCCCCAACCCCTACGAGCAGTACTTC. Its protein is CASSQGVFPNPYEQYF. The J gene is TRBJ2-7, the V gene TRBV4-2; D is ambiguous. Per germline, CDR1 LGHNA and CDR2 YNFKEQ. Trimming cost V 1 base and J 2 bases, with 15 bases left between them. The CDR3 totals 16 residues.

This clonotype was observed a handful of times. The J gene is TRBJ2-7, the V gene TRBV18, with TRBD1 matching 10 bases. The CDR3 consists of 16 residues. The V segment lost 2 bases and the J segment 4 bases; nucleotides outside the gene matches: 8. CDR1 and CDR2 (germline): KGHSH, LQKENI. For the CDR3, the DNA is TGTGCCAGCTCACCAATCTTTGTGGACAGGGGGTACGAGCAGTACTTC. Its translation: CASSPIFVDRGYEQYF.

This clonotype was found a few times. This chain connects TRBV5-1 to TRBJ1-2, with 7 bases matching TRBD1. The V segment lost 4 bases and the J segment 3 bases; nucleotides outside the gene matches: 3. Germline V CDR1 and CDR2: SGHRS, YFSETQ. The CDR3 is 13 amino acids. The CDR3 here is CASSEGQDYGYTF. In DNA, the CDR3 is TGCGCCAGCAGCGAAGGACAGGACTATGGCTACACCTTC.

This clonotype was seen a few times. The J gene is TRBJ1-2, the V gene TRBV20-1, with a tentative D call TRBD1 (5 bases). The germline V gene encodes CDR1 DFQATT and CDR2 SNEGSKA (reference sequence). The CDR3 loop spans 10 amino acids. V lost 6 bases, J lost 7 bases, and 9 bases lay in between. CDR3: CSAGAGGYTF. The CDR3 DNA follows: TGCAGTGCCGGGGCAGGTGGCTACACCTTC.

This clonotype was recorded at least ten times. Its ends do not fully match the called genes, so a read error is possible. The V gene is TRBV12-3 or TRBV12-4, the J gene TRBJ1-2, with D possibly matching TRBD1 (6 bases). The CDR3 loop spans 12 amino acids. The CDR3 DNA follows: TGTGCCAGCAGTTTAACAGGGCGCGAGAGGGACTTC. Translation gives CASSLTGRERDF.

The chain has TRBV10-3 and TRBJ2-1; a weak D match, TRBD2 (6 bases). This CDR3 is 14 amino acids long. Germline CDR1 ENHRY, CDR2 SYGVKD. The germline V and J ends were trimmed by 11 bases and 5 bases, with 19 bases remaining between them. The CDR3 DNA sequence: TGTGCCTCCAGTGTGGGTAGCGGCAACAATGAGCAGTTCTTC. Translation: CASSVGSGNNEQFF.

This clonotype appeared a few times. This chain connects TRBV12-3 or TRBV12-4 to TRBJ1-3; D remains ambiguous. V lost 3 bases and J lost 2, with 8 bases in between. The CDR3 runs 14 residues. CDR3 nucleotides: TGTGCCAGCAGTTTCCAAACTACTGGAAACACCATATATTTT. Its translation: CASSFQTTGNTIYF.

The chain recombines TRBV7-9 with TRBJ1-1; D is uncertain. Germline CDR1 SEHNR, CDR2 FQNEAQ (reference sequence). CDR3 size: 14 residues. V lost 0 bases to trimming and J lost 1 base, with 6 bases between them. The DNA for the CDR3 is TGTGCCAGCAGCTTAGCGAAAGAGAACACTGAAGCTTTCTTT. Translation: CASSLAKENTEAFF.

This rearrangement joins TRBV28 to TRBJ2-5; weak D call: TRBD1 (5 bases). The CDR3 runs to 12 residues. Germline loops: CDR1 MDHEN, CDR2 SYDVKM. With 5 bases removed from V and 3 bases from J, the gap between germline ends came to 7 bases. CDR3 nucleotides: TGTGCCAGCAGTGACAGCAAAGAGACCCAGTACTTC. Amino acid sequence: CASSDSKETQYF.

The chain carries TRBV12-3 or TRBV12-4 and TRBJ1-2; 8 bases map to TRBD1. The length of the CDR3 is 14 residues. V lost 7 bases to trimming and J lost 3 bases; unmatched junction nucleotides: 7. The DNA of the CDR3 is TGTGCCAGCATTCCCGGACAGGGTGACTATGGCTACACCTTC. Translation gives CASIPGQGDYGYTF.

The rearrangement links TRBV6-1 to TRBJ1-6; possible D gene TRBD1, 5 bases. The CDR3 is made up of 18 amino acids. Germline CDR1 and CDR2: MNHNS and SASEGT. Trimming took off 7 bases at V and 7 bases at J, with 26 bases between the two ends. The CDR3 loop is CASKTSGPNLMENSPLHF. CDR3 coding DNA: TGTGCCAGCAAAACATCGGGACCCAATTTGATGGAGAATTCACCCCTCCACTTT.

The chain employs TRBV5-6 and TRBJ2-7, with 7 bases aligning to TRBD1. The V and J ends lost 1 base and 4 bases, in that order; junction bases with no gene match: 14. The germline CDR1 and CDR2 sequences are SGHDT and YYEEEE. The CDR3 runs 17 residues. This chain's CDR3 is CASSLRQRQGEWYEQYF. CDR3 nucleotides: TGTGCCAGCAGCTTGAGACAGAGACAGGGTGAATGGTACGAGCAGTACTTC. Looking up the rest from reference TRBV5-6 and TRBJ2-7 gives the full variable domain: DAGVTQSPTHLIKTRGQQVTLRCSPKSGHDTVSWYQQALGQGPQFIFQYYEEEERQRGNFPDRFSGHQFPNYSSELNVNALLLGDSALYLCASSLRQRQGEWYEQYFGPGTRLTVT.

The chain joins TRBV6-1 to TRBJ2-1, with 10 bases fitting TRBD2. After removal of 8 bases from V and 15 bases from J, the junction contained 16 bases not matched to a gene. Germline CDR1 is MNHNS and CDR2 is SASEGT. This CDR3 contains 14 residues. This chain's CDR3 is CASPLSGGSPGPFF. The CDR3 DNA is TGTGCCAGCCCCCTTAGCGGGGGGTCCCCGGGGCCGTTCTTC.

The rearrangement joins TRBV20-1 to TRBJ1-2; a weak D match, TRBD1 (5 bases). Between the trimmed V and J ends, which lost 3 bases and 4 bases, there was a span of 12 bases. The CDR3 contains 13 residues. Germline V lookup: CDR1 DFQATT, CDR2 SNEGSKA (reference sequence). DNA of the CDR3: TGCAGTGCTAGTGGGGACGGACGCTATGGCTACACCTTC. Encoded protein: CSASGDGRYGYTF.

V is TRBV7-9 and J is TRBJ2-3, with no clear D. CDR1 and CDR2 (germline): SEHNR, FQNEAQ (reference sequence). The V end was cut by 4 bases, the J end by 6 bases, with 14 bases between. There are 14 residues in the CDR3. DNA of the CDR3: TGTGCCAGCAGCTCCGCTACGTTGGTTGATACGCAGTATTTT. Protein product: CASSSATLVDTQYF.

CDR3 loop: CASSQEIGRLAKNIQYF. In nucleotides, the CDR3 is TGTGCCAGCAGCCAAGAGATTGGTAGACTAGCCAAAAACATTCAGTACTTC. J is TRBJ2-4 and V is TRBV3-1; no clear D. This CDR3 comprises 17 residues. V was clipped by 0 bases and J by 0 bases, with 12 bases between them. Germline V gives CDR1 LGHDT, CDR2 YNNKEL (reference sequence).

This clonotype has only a few counts. CDR3 nucleotides: TGCAGCGTTGATCTCCTCCCCGAGACCCAGTACTTC. Residues: CSVDLLPETQYF. V usage is TRBV29-1 and J usage is TRBJ2-5; no clear D gene. Germline loops: CDR1 SQVTM, CDR2 ANQGSEA. The CDR3 loop spans 12 amino acids. V was shortened by 3 bases and J by 5 bases, with 10 bases between the two germline ends.

This clonotype was observed a handful of times. The CDR3 DNA reads TGTGCCAGCAGCCACCTGGGGCACGGGGAGCTGTTTTTT. This translates into CASSHLGHGELFF. The V and J genes are TRBV3-1 and TRBJ2-2; D is perhaps TRBD1 (5 bases). V lost 3 bases and J 7 bases, leaving 9 bases between the germline ends. The CDR3 extends over 13 amino acids. Germline-derived CDR1 and CDR2 are LGHDT and YNNKEL (reference sequence).

This clonotype was observed a few times. The rearrangement joins TRBV20-1 to TRBJ2-7; no clear D. There are 11 residues in the CDR3. CDR1 is DFQATT, CDR2 SNEGSKA, per germline (reference sequence). Trimming cost V 5 bases and J 3 bases, with 8 bases left between them. In DNA form, the CDR3 reads TGCAGTGCTGGTAGTCACTACGAGCAGTACTTC. This encodes CSAGSHYEQYF.

The gene calls are TRBV6-2 or TRBV6-3 and TRBJ1-5; D perhaps matches TRBD1 (5 bases). The CDR3 totals 16 residues. The germline V gene has CDR1 MNHEY and CDR2 SVGEGT. Between the trimmed V and J ends, which lost 6 bases and 2 bases, there was a span of 17 bases. CDR3 sequence (DNA): TGTGCCAGCAGACAAACTGGGGGTTTGGGCAATCAGCCCCAGCATTTT. Protein sequence: CASRQTGGLGNQPQHF.

The chain recombines TRBV5-5 with TRBJ2-1, with 10 bases fitting TRBD1. The CDR3 length is 14 residues. Germline V gene data show CDR1 as SGHKS and CDR2 as YYEKEE (reference sequence). J gave up 7 bases and V 3 bases, and 4 bases lay outside the gene matches. The CDR3 bases are TGTGCCAGCAGCTGGGGACAGGGGAAAAATGAGCAGTTCTTC. Its translation is CASSWGQGKNEQFF. The complete variable domain, with remaining parts taken from reference TRBV5-5 and TRBJ2-1, reads DAGVTQSPTHLIKTRGQQVTLRCSPISGHKSVSWYQQVLGQGPQFIFQYYEKEERGRGNFPDRFSARQFPNYSSELNVNALLLGDSALYLCASSWGQGKNEQFFGPGTRLTVL.

V and J are TRBV7-2 and TRBJ2-3, with TRBD1 matching 9 bases. Germline V gene sequence: CDR1 SGHTA, CDR2 FQGNSA. Trimming took 5 bases from V and 8 from J; bases not matched to a gene: 8. CDR3 size: 14 residues. The CDR3 coding sequence is TGTGCCAGCAGCGCCGGGACAGGGAGCCTTACGCAGTATTTT. Translated: CASSAGTGSLTQYF.

This clonotype turned up a few times. The V gene is TRBV5-1, the J gene TRBJ2-7, with TRBD1 matching 7 bases. The junction had 9 bases not matched to a gene; V was cut back by 8 bases and J by 4 bases. Germline loops: CDR1 SGHRS, CDR2 YFSETQ. This CDR3 is built from 13 residues. The CDR3 DNA sequence: TGCGCCAGTACCGGGACAGTAGCTTACGAGCAGTACTTC. It encodes CASTGTVAYEQYF.